What follows are 30 T cell receptor beta chains derived from one specimen sequenced in a study of T cell responses to AZD1222 COVID-19 vaccine (dated by TCRdb to about 2021). The time point label of this sample denotes: about 28 days (+/-7) after the second vaccine dose. Library generation was performed with the immunoSEQ multiplex PCR assay. Imported from immuneACCESS, the table was reduced by TCRdb to in-frame sequences with V and J called. These copies leave out some clones; in studies compared against another copy, an unresolved V gene accounts for under half, and the cause of the remainder is not known. For this sample there are 100,000 to 150,000 clones; more than 85% appear just once. The ten largest clones take up 7.1% of the sample. Source: peripheral blood, taken 28 days after the second AZD1222 dose. The receptors here all came from an adult who received the AZD1222 COVID-19 vaccine.

The rearrangement uses TRBV6-5 and TRBJ1-1; 8 bases are shared with TRBD1. Germline values: CDR1 MNHEY, CDR2 SVGAGI. The CDR3 covers 14 residues. V shed 5 bases and J 1 base; nucleotides not matched to a gene: 3. This CDR3 reads CASSRQGQNTEAFF. CDR3 nucleotide sequence: TGTGCCAGCAGTAGACAGGGGCAGAACACTGAAGCTTTCTTT.

This chain joins TRBV5-1 and TRBJ2-7; a weak D match, TRBD1 (5 bases). Germline V lookup: CDR1 SGHRS, CDR2 YFSETQ. CDR3 length: 14 amino acids. The germline V and J ends were trimmed by 0 bases and 2 bases, with 9 bases remaining between them. DNA of the CDR3: TGCGCCAGCAGCTTGGTGGGGCCGCCCTACGAGCAGTACTTC. Translating it yields CASSLVGPPYEQYF.

V usage is TRBV7-3 and J usage is TRBJ2-3, with 7 bases fitting TRBD2. The CDR3 loop spans 15 amino acids. Germline-derived CDR1 and CDR2 are SGHTA and FQGTGA. The V gene end was trimmed by 4 bases and the J gene end by 1 base; junction bases not matched to a gene: 5. CDR3 in amino acids: CASSYYGGGTDTQYF. The CDR3 coding sequence is TGTGCCAGCAGCTATTATGGGGGGGGCACAGATACGCAGTATTTT.

DNA for the CDR3: TGTGCCAGCGGGAGAGAGACCCAGTACTTC. This encodes CASGRETQYF. The chain employs TRBV28 and TRBJ2-5, with TRBD2 as a possible D gene (5 bases). Per the germline V gene, CDR1 is MDHEN and CDR2 is SYDVKM. The V and J ends lost 8 bases and 4 bases respectively, with 5 bases between them. This CDR3 comprises 10 residues. Full variable domain (missing parts from reference TRBV28 and TRBJ2-5): DVKVTQSSRYLVKRTGEKVFLECVQDMDHENMFWYRQDPGLGLRLIYFSYDVKMKEKGDIPEGYSVSREKKERFSLILESASTNQTSMYLCASGRETQYFGPGTRLLVL.

The chain employs TRBV4-1 and TRBJ1-3, with TRBD1 matching over 7 bases. CDR1 MGHRA and CDR2 YSYEKL come from the germline V gene. The CDR3 covers 16 residues. V lost 1 base, J lost 4 bases, and 7 bases stayed unmatched. The CDR3 nucleotides are TGCGCCAGCAGCCAAGGGACAGGTGCTGGCGGAAACACCATATATTTT. This codes for CASSQGTGAGGNTIYF.

The chain links TRBV28 to TRBJ2-1; 10 bases agree with TRBD2. The V segment lost 3 bases and the J segment 8 bases; nucleotides outside the gene matches: 7. Germline CDR1 and CDR2: MDHEN and SYDVKM. This CDR3 comprises 15 residues. CDR3: CASSLIASGSYEQFF. In DNA, the CDR3 is TGTGCCAGCAGTTTGATTGCTAGCGGGAGTTATGAGCAGTTCTTC.

This clone was counted once. J is TRBJ1-5 and V is TRBV6-1; D may be TRBD1 (5 bases). Germline V CDR1 and CDR2: MNHNS, SASEGT. The CDR3 covers 16 residues. V was shortened by 4 bases and J by 6 bases, with 19 bases between the two germline ends. The CDR3 is CASSGLGRGKIQPQHF. In DNA, the CDR3 is TGTGCCAGCAGTGGCCTAGGGAGGGGAAAAATTCAGCCCCAGCATTTT.

V usage is TRBV5-1 and J usage is TRBJ1-1, with D possibly matching TRBD1 (6 bases). V dropped 0 bases and J dropped 1 base, with 7 bases sitting between them. The germline V gene has CDR1 SGHRS and CDR2 YFSETQ. The CDR3 is 14 residues long. CDR3: CASSLGTANTEAFF. The CDR3 nucleotides are TGCGCCAGCAGCTTGGGGACAGCGAACACTGAAGCTTTCTTT.

The V call is TRBV19, the J call TRBJ1-1; 7 bases match TRBD1. V was clipped by 10 bases and J by 5 bases; unmatched bases: 16. Germline loops: CDR1 LNHDA, CDR2 SQIVND (reference sequence). The CDR3 sequence is 15 residues long. The CDR3 coding sequence is TGTGCCACCGCATCCCCGGGGCAGGGGGAAACTGAAGCTTTCTTT. This translates into CATASPGQGETEAFF.

The V gene is TRBV4-1, the J gene TRBJ1-4; tentative D call: TRBD1 (5 bases). The CDR3 is 17 amino acids. Germline V lookup: CDR1 MGHRA, CDR2 YSYEKL. V gave up 4 bases and J gave up 1 base, with 16 bases separating them. The CDR3: CASSRKGSERTNEKLFF. The DNA of the CDR3 is TGCGCCAGCAGCCGGAAGGGGTCAGAACGAACTAATGAAAAACTGTTTTTT.

This clone was counted between two and nine times. V and J are TRBV11-2 and TRBJ1-2, with 7 bases aligning to TRBD1. The CDR3 loop spans 14 amino acids. The J segment lost 4 bases and the V segment lost 1 base, leaving 3 bases of the junction unmatched. CDR1 is SGHAT, CDR2 FQNNGV, per germline. The CDR3, as DNA: TGTGCCAGCAGCTTAGGGGCAGGGGGCTATGGCTACACCTTC. Translation: CASSLGAGGYGYTF.

The genes are TRBV14 and TRBJ1-1; D not resolved. From germline, CDR1 is SGHDN and CDR2 FVKESK. V lost 1 base, J lost 4 bases, and 10 bases lay in between. The CDR3 runs 14 residues. The CDR3 is CASSQGVGITEAFF. In DNA, the CDR3 is TGTGCCAGCAGCCAAGGTGTGGGGATCACTGAAGCTTTCTTT.

V is TRBV18 and J is TRBJ2-7; the D gene is possibly TRBD1 (6 bases). The CDR3 is 12 residues long. V gave up 6 bases and J gave up 3 bases, with 9 bases separating them. Germline lookup yields CDR1 KGHSH and CDR2 LQKENI. The CDR3 region is CASSKDSYEQYF. In DNA, the CDR3 is TGTGCCAGCTCGAAGGACAGCTACGAGCAGTACTTC. Drawing the rest from reference TRBV18 and TRBJ2-7, the complete variable domain is NAGVMQNPRHLVRRRGQEARLRCSPMKGHSHVYWYRQLPEEGLKFMVYLQKENIIDESGMPKERFSAEFPKEGPSILRIQQVVRGDSAAYFCASSKDSYEQYFGPGTRLTVT.

The V gene is TRBV7-2, the J gene TRBJ2-7; D possibly corresponds to TRBD1 (6 bases). Germline V lookup: CDR1 SGHTA, CDR2 FQGNSA. The CDR3 loop spans 13 amino acids. V gave up 1 base and J gave up 3 bases, with 7 bases separating them. DNA of the CDR3: TGTGCCAGCAGCTTAGGGGGGCGCTACGAGCAGTACTTC. Encoded protein: CASSLGGRYEQYF.

This chain uses TRBV6-5 with TRBJ1-1; D perhaps matches TRBD1 (6 bases). CDR1 is MNHEY, CDR2 SVGAGI, per germline. The ends were cut back, 6 bases at V and 2 bases at J, with 16 bases in the middle. The CDR3 sequence is 15 residues long. CDR3 region: CASRRRDIGNTEAFF. In DNA form, the CDR3 reads TGTGCCAGCAGACGGAGGGACATCGGAAACACTGAAGCTTTCTTT.

CDR3 region: CASSPDRYYGYTF. CDR3 nucleotide sequence: TGCGCCAGCAGCCCTGACAGGTACTATGGCTACACCTTC. The chain links TRBV5-1 to TRBJ1-2; a weak D match, TRBD1 (6 bases). Trimming pared 4 bases from V and 3 bases from J, leaving 10 bases between. The CDR3 loop spans 13 amino acids. CDR1 is SGHRS, CDR2 YFSETQ, per germline.

The DNA for the CDR3 is TGTGCCAGCTCACAGGGGGTCCTCTACGAGCAGTACTTC. It translates to CASSQGVLYEQYF. The J gene is TRBJ2-7, the V gene TRBV18; maybe TRBD1 (6 bases). CDR3 size: 13 residues. V lost 4 bases to trimming and J lost 3 bases, with 10 bases between them. Germline CDR1 reads KGHSH; CDR2 reads LQKENI.

On this clone: At one of its ends the junction is not consistent with the germline gene, which may arise from a read error. V is TRBV11-3 and J is TRBJ2-1; TRBD1 aligns across 8 bases. The CDR3 runs 15 residues. Per the germline V gene, CDR1 is SGHNT and CDR2 is YENEEA. This chain's CDR3 is CASSLTGDSFNEQFF. CDR3 coding DNA: TGTGCCAGCAGCTTGACAGGGGACTCCTTCAATGAGCAGTTCTTC.

The chain couples TRBV27 to TRBJ2-7; D unresolved. Per the germline V gene, CDR1 is MNHEY and CDR2 is SMNVEV (reference sequence). The V end was cut by 5 bases, the J end by 2 bases, with 10 bases between. The CDR3 has 13 amino acids. The CDR3 region has the DNA TGTGCCAGCAGTCCGGACGCGACCTACGAGCAGTACTTC. Protein: CASSPDATYEQYF.

This chain uses TRBV19 with TRBJ2-7; TRBD2 is a possible D gene (6 bases). In germline, CDR1 is LNHDA, CDR2 SQIVND (reference sequence). V lost 1 base and J 2 bases, leaving 15 bases between the germline ends. The CDR3 is 16 residues long. CDR3 DNA: TGTGCCAGTAGTATAGGGGGAGGAAGCAACCCCTACGAGCAGTACTTC. Amino acids: CASSIGGGSNPYEQYF.

J is TRBJ2-7 and V is TRBV6-2 or TRBV6-3; maybe TRBD2 (5 bases). CDR3 length: 18 amino acids. V gave up 9 bases and J gave up 4 bases, with 31 bases separating them. Looked up from germline, CDR1 is MNHEY and CDR2 is SVGEGT. The CDR3 reads CASSDFFVLHRWRYEQYF. For the CDR3, the DNA is TGTGCCAGTAGCGATTTTTTTGTGCTCCATCGTTGGAGGTACGAGCAGTACTTC.

V is TRBV15 and J is TRBJ2-1; 7 bases are a match to TRBD1. CDR3 length: 17 residues. The trim removed 0 bases at V and 0 bases at J, leaving 5 bases unmatched. CDR1 is LNHNV, CDR2 YYDKDF, per germline (reference sequence). The CDR3 coding sequence is TGTGCCACCAGCAGAGATCGACAGGGTATCTCCTACAATGAGCAGTTCTTC. Translating gives CATSRDRQGISYNEQFF.

The chain carries TRBV5-4 and TRBJ1-2, with D uncertain. This CDR3 comprises 14 residues. CDR1 is SGHNT, CDR2 YYREEE, per germline (reference sequence). V was pared by 2 bases and J by 5 bases, with 13 bases between. The CDR3 DNA reads as TGTGCCAGCAGCTTCGGGCAGCTCAAATATGGCTACACCTTC. It specifies CASSFGQLKYGYTF.

This chain connects TRBV7-3 to TRBJ1-6, with TRBD1 matching over 10 bases. Germline CDR1 reads SGHTA; CDR2 reads FQGTGA. Trimming at V came to 2 bases and at J to 11 bases, leaving 0 bases not matched to a gene. The CDR3 consists of 13 residues. The CDR3 nucleotides are TGTGCCAGCAGCTTAGGGACAGGGGCACCCCTCCACTTT. This codes for CASSLGTGAPLHF.

This chain uses TRBV18 with TRBJ1-4; 10 bases match TRBD1. The CDR3 has 15 residues. V shed 6 bases, J shed 5 bases, and the junction held 6 bases outside the gene matches. CDR1 KGHSH and CDR2 LQKENI come from the germline V gene. CDR3 nucleotides: TGTGCCAGCTCCCCCGGGACAGGGGAAAATGAAAAACTGTTTTTT. Protein sequence: CASSPGTGENEKLFF.

V usage is TRBV7-6 and J usage is TRBJ2-7; a possible D gene is TRBD2 (6 bases). Germline V gene data show CDR1 as SGHVS and CDR2 as FNYEAQ. V gave up 1 base and J gave up 6 bases, with 19 bases separating them. The CDR3 runs 16 residues. CDR3 sequence reads: CASSLGSPGLGTEQYF. DNA for the CDR3: TGTGCCAGCAGCTTAGGGTCTCCGGGACTCGGGACCGAGCAGTACTTC.

This chain's CDR3 is CASSLAGLGETQYF. Written as DNA, the CDR3 is TGTGCCAGCAGCTTAGCGGGACTAGGGGAGACCCAGTACTTC. V and J are TRBV7-2 and TRBJ2-5; 8 bases fit TRBD2. Germline loops: CDR1 SGHTA, CDR2 FQGNSA. The CDR3 loop spans 14 amino acids. J gave up 5 bases and V 0 bases, and 2 bases lay outside the gene matches.

This clone was detected only once. V gene TRBV7-2 combines with J gene TRBJ2-2, with 7 bases identical to TRBD1. Losses at the gene ends were 2 bases for V and 3 bases for J; bases not matched to a gene: 6. Germline V gene sequence: CDR1 SGHTA, CDR2 FQGNSA. The CDR3 consists of 16 residues. The CDR3 nucleotides are TGTGCCAGCAGCTTATACAGGGGCATAGACACCGGGGAGCTGTTTTTT. This sequence encodes CASSLYRGIDTGELFF.

This clone was seen once. The chain links TRBV6-1 to TRBJ1-2; D possibly corresponds to TRBD1 (5 bases). The CDR3 length is 12 residues. Trimming cost V 3 bases and J 6 bases, with 8 bases left between them. In germline, CDR1 is MNHNS, CDR2 SASEGT. The CDR3 sequence is CASSDPGNGYTF. The CDR3 DNA reads as TGTGCCAGCAGTGATCCAGGGAATGGCTACACCTTC.

The rearrangement uses TRBV5-5 and TRBJ2-7; 9 positions match TRBD2. The CDR3 covers 14 residues. With V trimmed by 1 base and J by 6 bases, 5 bases remained unmatched. Germline CDR1 reads SGHKS; CDR2 reads YYEKEE (reference sequence). CDR3 loop: CASSLWREGGEQYF. As DNA, the CDR3 is TGTGCCAGCAGCTTGTGGCGGGAGGGCGGCGAGCAGTACTTC.